This T cell receptor (beta chain) was sequenced for a study of control samples from healthy donors and cancer patients. Libraries were prepared by immunoSEQ multiplex PCR; TCRdb keeps only in-frame clonotypes and omits some of them. The sample includes just over 150,000 clones, about 87% of them seen just once. The CDR3 loop spans 16 amino acids. The V gene's germline CDR1 is MNHEY and CDR2 SVGAGI. V lost 2 bases to trimming and J lost 5 bases, with 13 bases between them. V and J are TRBV6-5 and TRBJ1-6; D is uncertain. Sample: blood. The receptor was isolated from a young man in good health. The CDR3 DNA reads as TGTGCCAGCAGTTACCGGAGGACGCTTGATAATTCACCCCTCCACTTT. This encodes CASSYRRTLDNSPLHF.